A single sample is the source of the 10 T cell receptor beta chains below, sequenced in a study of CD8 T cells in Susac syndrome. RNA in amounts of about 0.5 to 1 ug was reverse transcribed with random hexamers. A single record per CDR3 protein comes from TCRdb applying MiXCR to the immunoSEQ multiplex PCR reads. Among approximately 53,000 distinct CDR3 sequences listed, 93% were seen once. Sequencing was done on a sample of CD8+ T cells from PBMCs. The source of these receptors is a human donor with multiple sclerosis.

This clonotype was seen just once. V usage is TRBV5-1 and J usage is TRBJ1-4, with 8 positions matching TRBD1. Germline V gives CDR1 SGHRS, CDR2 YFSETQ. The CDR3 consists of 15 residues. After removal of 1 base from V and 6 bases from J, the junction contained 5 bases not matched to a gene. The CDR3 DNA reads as TGCGCCAGCAGCTTGACCAGGGGGCTGGATGAAAAACTGTTTTTT. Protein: CASSLTRGLDEKLFF.

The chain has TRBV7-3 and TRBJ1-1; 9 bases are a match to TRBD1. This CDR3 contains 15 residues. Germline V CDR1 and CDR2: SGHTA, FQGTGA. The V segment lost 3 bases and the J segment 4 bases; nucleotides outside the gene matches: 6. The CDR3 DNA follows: TGTGCCAGCAGCTTGGGACAGGGCCCAGCCACTGAAGCTTTCTTT. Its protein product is CASSLGQGPATEAFF. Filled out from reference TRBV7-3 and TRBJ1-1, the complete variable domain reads GAGVSQTPSNKVTEKGKYVELRCDPISGHTALYWYRQSLGQGPEFLIYFQGTGAADDSGLPNDRFFAVRPEGSVSTLKIQRTERGDSAVYLCASSLGQGPATEAFFGQGTRLTVV.

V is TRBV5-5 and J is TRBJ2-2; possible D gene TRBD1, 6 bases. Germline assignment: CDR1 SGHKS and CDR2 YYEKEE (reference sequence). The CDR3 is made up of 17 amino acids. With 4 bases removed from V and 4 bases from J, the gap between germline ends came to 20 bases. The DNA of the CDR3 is TGTGCCAGCAGCCCGACCGTACGCCGGGACATCACCGGGGAGCTGTTTTTT. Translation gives CASSPTVRRDITGELFF.

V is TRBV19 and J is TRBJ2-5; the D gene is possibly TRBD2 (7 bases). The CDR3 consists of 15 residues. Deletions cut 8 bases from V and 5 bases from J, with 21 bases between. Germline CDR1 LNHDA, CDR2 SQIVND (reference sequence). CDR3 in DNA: TGTGCCAGTTCAAGACCAGGGGCGGGGGTCGAGACCCAGTACTTC. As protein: CASSRPGAGVETQYF.

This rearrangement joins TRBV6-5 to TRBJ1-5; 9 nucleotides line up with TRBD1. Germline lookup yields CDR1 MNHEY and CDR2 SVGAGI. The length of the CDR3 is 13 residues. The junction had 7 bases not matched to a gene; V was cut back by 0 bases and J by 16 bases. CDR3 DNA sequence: TGTGCCAGCAGTTACTCATCCGGGACAGGGCAACATTTT. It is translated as CASSYSSGTGQHF.

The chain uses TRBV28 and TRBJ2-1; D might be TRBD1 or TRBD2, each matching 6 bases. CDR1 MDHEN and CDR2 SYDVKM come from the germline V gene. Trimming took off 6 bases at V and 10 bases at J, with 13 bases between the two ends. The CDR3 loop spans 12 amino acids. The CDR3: CASSRGLEEQFF. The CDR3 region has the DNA TGTGCCAGCAGCCGGGGGCTGGAGGAGCAGTTCTTC.

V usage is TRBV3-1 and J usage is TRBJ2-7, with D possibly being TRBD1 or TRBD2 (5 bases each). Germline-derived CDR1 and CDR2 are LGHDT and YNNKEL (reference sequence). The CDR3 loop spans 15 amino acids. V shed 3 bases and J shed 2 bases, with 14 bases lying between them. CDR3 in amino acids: CASSHRDGETYEQYF. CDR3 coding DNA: TGTGCCAGCAGCCACCGGGACGGTGAGACCTACGAGCAGTACTTC.

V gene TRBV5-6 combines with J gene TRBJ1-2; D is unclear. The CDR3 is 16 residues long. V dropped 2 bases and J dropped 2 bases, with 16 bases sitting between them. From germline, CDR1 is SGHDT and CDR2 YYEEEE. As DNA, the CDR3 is TGTGCCAGCAGCTTCGTAGGAATAGCATCAAACTATGGCTACACCTTC. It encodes CASSFVGIASNYGYTF.

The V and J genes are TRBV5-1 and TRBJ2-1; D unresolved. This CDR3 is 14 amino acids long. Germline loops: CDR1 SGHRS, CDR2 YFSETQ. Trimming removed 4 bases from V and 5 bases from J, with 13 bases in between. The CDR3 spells CASSLVTLNNEQFF. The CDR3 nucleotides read TGCGCCAGCAGCCTTGTTACTTTAAACAATGAGCAGTTCTTC.

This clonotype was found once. The CDR3 region has the DNA TGCAGCGTTCTAGGAGATGGAACCAACTATGGCTACACCTTC. Translating it yields CSVLGDGTNYGYTF. The chain has TRBV29-1 and TRBJ1-2; D not resolved. V dropped 5 bases and J dropped 2 bases, with 15 bases sitting between them. Germline lookup yields CDR1 SQVTM and CDR2 ANQGSEA. The CDR3 totals 14 residues.